These 16 T cell receptor beta chains were all obtained from the same sample, sequenced in a study of blood T cells in healthy people across ages. The use of a sample-barcoded 5' primer and a J-beta primer mix characterized a second PCR of 7 to 11 cycles. TCRdb re-analysed the 5' RACE reads in MiXCR, keeping a single row per CDR3 protein. Here the sample spans 540,000 or so distinct CDR3 sequences, around 48% being singletons. The sample consisted of blood. The receptor source for this set is an elderly man in good health.

The chain couples TRBV7-2 to TRBJ2-1, with 7 bases aligning to TRBD1. This CDR3 has 14 amino acids. The germline gives CDR1 SGHTA, CDR2 FQGNSA. V was clipped by 5 bases and J by 3 bases; unmatched bases: 4. The CDR3 coding sequence is TGTGCCAGCAGCCGGGGACAGAACTACAATGAGCAGTTCTTC. This sequence encodes CASSRGQNYNEQFF.

Comment on this clonotype: Its ends do not fully match the called genes, so a read error is possible. V gene TRBV7-2 combines with J gene TRBJ1-1, with a possible D match to TRBD1 (5 bases). The germline gives CDR1 SGHTA, CDR2 FQGNSA. The CDR3 contains 16 residues. The CDR3 bases are TGTGCCAGCAGCCAACCTGAGCACGGGGCCAGACCTGAAACTTTCTTT. Protein sequence: CASSQPEHGARPETFF.

This clonotype was found many times. The chain joins TRBV29-1 to TRBJ2-7, with 9 bases aligning to TRBD1. V was clipped by 7 bases and J by 0 bases; unmatched bases: 7. CDR1 SQVTM and CDR2 ANQGSEA come from the germline V gene. The CDR3 runs 14 residues. For the CDR3, the DNA is TGCAGCGCCGCCGGGACAGGGATCTCCTACGAGCAGTACTTC. It codes for CSAAGTGISYEQYF.

This sequence joins TRBV7-2 and TRBJ2-7, with TRBD1 matching over 9 bases. The CDR3 totals 16 residues. The germline CDR1 and CDR2 sequences are SGHTA and FQGNSA. The ends lost 0 bases at V and 5 bases at J; junction bases unmatched: 8. The CDR3 is CASSLALGQGVDEQYF. CDR3 nucleotide sequence: TGTGCCAGCAGCTTAGCTTTGGGACAGGGTGTCGACGAGCAGTACTTC.

Many counts were recorded for this clonotype. This sequence joins TRBV28 and TRBJ2-7, with D perhaps TRBD1 (5 bases). The CDR3 totals 12 residues. Germline CDR1 and CDR2: MDHEN and SYDVKM. With 8 bases removed from V and 4 bases from J, the gap between germline ends came to 12 bases. This chain's CDR3 is CASLGVAYEQYF. The CDR3, as DNA: TGTGCCAGCCTAGGGGTGGCTTACGAGCAGTACTTC. Using reference TRBV28 and TRBJ2-7 for the parts outside the CDR3, the full variable domain is DVKVTQSSRYLVKRTGEKVFLECVQDMDHENMFWYRQDPGLGLRLIYFSYDVKMKEKGDIPEGYSVSREKKERFSLILESASTNQTSMYLCASLGVAYEQYFGPGTRLTVT.

The rearrangement uses TRBV29-1 and TRBJ1-1, with D maybe TRBD1 (5 bases). Deletions cut 7 bases from V and 4 bases from J, with 16 bases between. Germline V CDR1 and CDR2: SQVTM, ANQGSEA. This CDR3 is built from 13 residues. The CDR3 DNA reads TGCAGCGCCGCAATGGGACGGAGCACTGAAGCTTTCTTT. This codes for CSAAMGRSTEAFF.

There are a few counts of this clonotype. The V call is TRBV20-1, the J call TRBJ2-1, with D perhaps matching TRBD2 (6 bases). Trimming stripped 3 bases from V and 0 bases from J, with 12 bases between. In germline, CDR1 is DFQATT, CDR2 SNEGSKA (reference sequence). CDR3 length: 15 residues. The CDR3 reads CSARGGIISYNEQFF. CDR3 nucleotides: TGCAGTGCTAGGGGCGGGATTATCTCCTACAATGAGCAGTTCTTC.

V usage is TRBV3-1 and J usage is TRBJ2-7, with a possible D match to TRBD2 (5 bases). The CDR3 totals 15 residues. Trimming cost V 3 bases and J 5 bases, with 17 bases left between them. Per germline, CDR1 LGHDT and CDR2 YNNKEL (reference sequence). CDR3 nucleotide sequence: TGTGCCAGCAGCCAGACGGAAGATCGGGAAAACGAGCAGTACTTC. Protein sequence: CASSQTEDRENEQYF.

This clonotype was counted between two and nine times. The chain joins TRBV20-1 to TRBJ2-1; D ambiguous. The CDR3 extends over 11 amino acids. V was clipped by 0 bases and J by 10 bases, with 7 bases between them. Germline CDR1 DFQATT, CDR2 SNEGSKA (reference sequence). CDR3 loop: CSARDHREQFF. Here the CDR3 DNA reads TGCAGTGCTAGAGATCACAGAGAGCAGTTCTTC.

The chain carries TRBV29-1 and TRBJ2-1, with 9 bases matching TRBD2. Germline values: CDR1 SQVTM, CDR2 ANQGSEA. CDR3 length: 17 amino acids. After removal of 2 bases from V and 7 bases from J, the junction contained 15 bases not matched to a gene. The CDR3, as DNA: TGCAGCGTTGAAAGGGTACTAGCGGGTCGCGGGGGGAATGAGCAGTTCTTC. Encoded protein: CSVERVLAGRGGNEQFF.

The chain combines TRBV29-1 with TRBJ2-1; D remains unclear. Germline V gene data show CDR1 as SQVTM and CDR2 as ANQGSEA. The ends were cut back, 4 bases at V and 8 bases at J, with 9 bases in the middle. The CDR3 length is 11 residues. The CDR3 DNA follows: TGCAGCGTTGCCCCCTCCTATGAGCAGTTCTTC. Its translation is CSVAPSYEQFF.

In this sample, this clonotype turned up a few times. CDR3 coding DNA: TGCGCCAGCAGAAGGGAGCTCAACACCGGGGAGCTGTTTTTT. Protein: CASRRELNTGELFF. V gene TRBV4-3 combines with J gene TRBJ2-2; tentative D call: TRBD2 (5 bases). V lost 6 bases to trimming and J lost 2 bases, with 10 bases between them. The CDR3 length is 14 residues. CDR1 is LGHNA and CDR2 is YSLEER in the germline V gene.

The rearrangement joins TRBV10-3 to TRBJ2-1; TRBD1 matches 10 bases. The germline V gene encodes CDR1 ENHRY and CDR2 SYGVKD. CDR3 length: 16 residues. J was trimmed by 3 bases and V by 0 bases; bases with no gene match: 2. Written as DNA, the CDR3 is TGTGCCATCAGTGAGTCTAGGGACAGGGGCTACAATGAGCAGTTCTTC. It translates to CAISESRDRGYNEQFF.

This rearrangement joins TRBV3-1 to TRBJ2-7; a possible D gene is TRBD1 (5 bases). The CDR3 covers 16 residues. Trimming stripped 0 bases from V and 4 bases from J, with 16 bases between. The germline V gene has CDR1 LGHDT and CDR2 YNNKEL (reference sequence). For the CDR3, the DNA is TGTGCCAGCAGCCAAGATTTTCCAGGGATGGGGTACGAGCAGTACTTC. Its protein is CASSQDFPGMGYEQYF.

V usage is TRBV20-1 and J usage is TRBJ2-6, with D possibly TRBD1 on 5 matching bases. This CDR3 region has 15 residues. Looked up from germline, CDR1 is DFQATT and CDR2 is SNEGSKA (reference sequence). Trimming cost V 3 bases and J 0 bases, with 9 bases left between them. CDR3 DNA: TGCAGTGCTAGGCAGGGTGGCTCTGGGGCCAACGTCCTGACTTTC. As protein: CSARQGGSGANVLTF.

The chain has TRBV7-6 and TRBJ2-1, with D perhaps TRBD2 (5 bases). Germline assignment: CDR1 SGHVS and CDR2 FNYEAQ. Trimming removed 2 bases from V and 5 bases from J, with 13 bases in between. This CDR3 comprises 15 residues. CDR3 protein: CASSLTRTPNNEQFF. The CDR3 DNA follows: TGTGCCAGCAGCTTAACACGGACTCCGAACAATGAGCAGTTCTTC.